One T cell receptor (beta chain) is described in this entry. This record belongs to a study of blood T cell repertoires in COVID-19. The CDR3 totals 12 residues. V lost 9 bases, J lost 7 bases, and 13 bases lay in between. CDR1 and CDR2 from the germline V gene are SNHLY and FYNNEI. TCRdb keeps only in-frame clones here, not all; method: immunoSEQ multiplex PCR. Among 100,000 to 150,000 clones listed, 81% were seen once. The sequencing sample was made of peripheral blood. The chain has TRBV2 and TRBJ2-1; D gene unclear. This sequence originates from a woman aged 50 to 65 with acute or convalescent COVID-19. The CDR3 nucleotides read TGTGCCAGGGGCTCCATGCCGAATGAGCAGTTCTTC. This encodes CARGSMPNEQFF.